The 8 T cell receptor beta chains below come from one sample, sequenced in a study of blood T cell repertoires in COVID-19. Assay: immunoSEQ multiplex PCR; the TCRdb copy retains only in-frame clones and omits some. The repertoire holds approximately 25,000 clones, with about 91% as singletons. The sample consisted of peripheral blood. These receptors came from a man in his 70s with active COVID-19.

The chain recombines TRBV28 with TRBJ1-3; D not certain. Germline V lookup: CDR1 MDHEN, CDR2 SYDVKM. This CDR3 is built from 16 residues. The germline V and J ends were trimmed by 6 bases and 5 bases, with 20 bases remaining between them. The CDR3 is CASSSPNSVWRNTIYF. CDR3 nucleotides: TGTGCCAGCAGCTCACCGAATAGCGTATGGCGAAACACCATATATTTT.

As regards this clone: Other DNA variants within this sample encode the same CDR3. The V and J genes are TRBV18 and TRBJ1-1; D perhaps matches TRBD1 (6 bases). This CDR3 region has 14 residues. Germline V gene sequence: CDR1 KGHSH, CDR2 LQKENI. Trimming left V 3 bases short and J 2 bases short, with 10 bases between. This CDR3 reads CASSPDRKNTEAFF. For the CDR3, the DNA is TGTGCCAGCTCACCGGACAGAAAAAACACTGAAGCTTTCTTT.

The chain is built from TRBV20-1 and TRBJ2-1; TRBD2 agrees at 8 bases. Germline V gene lookup returns CDR1 DFQATT and CDR2 SNEGSKA (reference sequence). The CDR3 totals 14 residues. V shed 6 bases, J shed 3 bases, and the junction held 7 bases outside the gene matches. CDR3 amino acids: CSASSGTSYNEQFF. In DNA, the CDR3 is TGCAGTGCAAGTTCCGGGACTAGCTACAATGAGCAGTTCTTC.

This chain connects TRBV20-1 to TRBJ1-2; no firm D call. Per germline, CDR1 DFQATT and CDR2 SNEGSKA (reference sequence). Trimming took 2 bases from V and 7 from J, leaving 8 bases between them. The CDR3 consists of 11 residues. In DNA form, the CDR3 reads TGCAGTGCTAGACCACGGGGTGGCTACACCTTC. This sequence encodes CSARPRGGYTF.

The chain's CDR3 is CASSYSREGPNEQFF. In DNA, the CDR3 is TGTGCCAGCAGTTACTCGCGGGAGGGCCCCAATGAGCAGTTCTTC. The chain uses TRBV6-5 and TRBJ2-1, with 9 bases lining up with TRBD2. The CDR3 runs 15 residues. CDR1 is MNHEY and CDR2 is SVGAGI in the germline V gene. V lost 0 bases to trimming and J lost 6 bases; unmatched junction nucleotides: 3.

The chain recombines TRBV24-1 with TRBJ2-3, with 7 bases matching TRBD1. The CDR3 runs 13 residues. The germline V gene encodes CDR1 KGHDR and CDR2 SFDVKD. J was trimmed by 3 bases and V by 12 bases; bases with no gene match: 8. CDR3 residues: CASMGQLTDTQYF. CDR3 in DNA: TGTGCCTCCATGGGACAGCTAACAGATACGCAGTATTTT.

V and J are TRBV7-2 and TRBJ1-4, with D maybe TRBD1 (5 bases). The CDR3 length is 15 residues. Trimming cost V 2 bases and J 7 bases, with 14 bases left between them. CDR1 is SGHTA, CDR2 FQGNSA, per germline. The CDR3 region is CASSLSKGIAEKLFF. The CDR3, as DNA: TGTGCCAGCAGCTTAAGTAAGGGGATCGCTGAAAAACTGTTTTTT.

This clone was observed a few times. V usage is TRBV24-1 and J usage is TRBJ1-4; perhaps TRBD1 as D (6 bases). CDR3 length equals 15 residues. Trimming pared 3 bases from V and 8 bases from J, leaving 15 bases between. CDR1 is KGHDR, CDR2 SFDVKD, per germline. The CDR3 loop is CATSDPGRGEEKLFF. In nucleotides, the CDR3 is TGTGCCACCAGTGATCCCGGCAGGGGTGAAGAAAAACTGTTTTTT.